This TCR beta chain was observed in a study of T cell responses to AZD1222 COVID-19 vaccine. In the study overall: Second-dose recipients at about 4 or about 12 weeks were treated as one pooled group.

Study-wide results and limits: Increased Spike-specific TCR breadth and depth were observed after two AZD1222 doses. The CD4 TCRs associated with vaccination extended across spike and predominated at 160-218 and 743-854.

A remark on this clone: Its matching antigen is unknown.

This CDR3 is built from 15 residues. Germline CDR1 reads SGHTS; CDR2 reads YDEGEE. With V trimmed by 4 bases and J by 4 bases, 6 bases remained unmatched. Assay used: immunoSEQ multiplex PCR; TCRdb lists only in-frame clones, some missing. Found here are 75,000 to 95,000 clones, roughly 84% of them singletons; the top ten hold 15% to 20%. Specimen: peripheral blood, collected on day 0 of AZD1222 vaccination. The receptor's source is an adult in good health. The chain is built from TRBV5-8 and TRBJ1-3; 9 bases align to TRBD1. The CDR3 DNA follows: TGTGCCAGCAGCCGGGACAGGGCACGCGGAAACACCATATATTTT. Translation gives CASSRDRARGNTIYF.